Listed below are T cell receptor beta chains from one sample, sequenced in a study of blood T cell repertoires in COVID-19. Generated by immunoSEQ multiplex PCR, the TCRdb table keeps only in-frame clones and is missing some. The sample yields some 300,000 clones, approximately 91% seen once. The sequencing sample was made of PBMCs or T cells enriched from blood (not recorded which). The receptors derive from a woman in her twenties or thirties who had been exposed to COVID-19. The CDR3 runs from the conserved cysteine through the conserved F or W. D genes are given only for firm matches. A clone size is listed for some rows: how often the clone was seen (once, few, many), or a class if it is expanded.

v_gene: TRBV5-4; abundance: few; d_gene: .; j_gene: TRBJ2-1; CDR3nt: TGTGCCAGCAGCCCTCGGGGGTCCCTTCACAATGAGCAGTTCTTC; CDR3aa: CASSPRGSLHNEQFF
v_gene: TRBV19; abundance: .; d_gene: TRBD1; j_gene: TRBJ2-5; CDR3nt: TGTGCCAGTAGCCAAGGACAGGGGATCCAAGAGACCCAGTACTTC; CDR3aa: CASSQGQGIQETQYF
v_gene: TRBV18; abundance: .; d_gene: .; j_gene: TRBJ2-1; CDR3nt: TGTGCCAGCTCACCACCTGAGACACCACCTCCCCACAATGAGCAGTTCTTC; CDR3aa: CASSPPETPPPHNEQFF
v_gene: TRBV2; abundance: .; d_gene: .; j_gene: TRBJ2-7; CDR3nt: TGTGCCAGCAAGATCAGCTCCTACGAGCAGTACTTC; CDR3aa: CASKISSYEQYF
v_gene: TRBV7-3; abundance: .; d_gene: TRBD2; j_gene: TRBJ2-5; CDR3nt: TGTGCCAGCAGCCCTTTAGGGGCTAGCGGGGAGTCGGGGGAGACCCAGTACTTC; CDR3aa: CASSPLGASGESGETQYF
v_gene: TRBV5-4; abundance: .; d_gene: .; j_gene: TRBJ1-6; CDR3nt: TGTGCCAGCAGCTTGCTACGGGGGGGGTCTGTTAATTCACCCCTCCACTTT; CDR3aa: CASSLLRGGSVNSPLHF
v_gene: TRBV15; abundance: once; d_gene: .; j_gene: TRBJ2-7; CDR3nt: TGTGCCACCAGCAGAGATCTGAGGGGGGGTTACGAGCAGTACTTC; CDR3aa: CATSRDLRGGYEQYF
v_gene: TRBV7-3; abundance: .; d_gene: TRBD2; j_gene: TRBJ2-5; CDR3nt: TGTGCCAGCAGCCCTACGGCGGGGGAGGGAGAGACCCAGTACTTC; CDR3aa: CASSPTAGEGETQYF
v_gene: TRBV19; abundance: .; d_gene: .; j_gene: TRBJ2-5; CDR3nt: TGTGCCAGTAGTATGGGGCTAGCGTGGGGGGCCCAGTACTTC; CDR3aa: CASSMGLAWGAQYF
v_gene: TRBV7-3; abundance: .; d_gene: .; j_gene: TRBJ1-5; CDR3nt: TGTGCCAGCAGCTTAAGGGCGACGGCTAGCAATCAGCCCCAGCATTTT; CDR3aa: CASSLRATASNQPQHF
v_gene: TRBV11-2; abundance: .; d_gene: .; j_gene: TRBJ2-7; CDR3nt: TGTGCCAGCAGCCGGGCGCCGGGGGGCGGCGAGCAGTACTTC; CDR3aa: CASSRAPGGGEQYF
v_gene: TRBV12-3/TRBV12-4; abundance: .; d_gene: .; j_gene: TRBJ1-1; CDR3nt: TGTGCCAGCAGAAAAACGGGTACTGAAGCTTTCTTT; CDR3aa: CASRKTGTEAFF
v_gene: TRBV27; abundance: .; d_gene: .; j_gene: TRBJ2-1; CDR3nt: TGTGCCAGTAGACAGGGCGGGGTAAACAATGAGCAGTTCTTC; CDR3aa: CASRQGGVNNEQFF
v_gene: TRBV4-2; abundance: .; d_gene: TRBD2; j_gene: TRBJ2-5; CDR3nt: TGTGCCAGCAGCCAAAGGAGTAGCGGGGGACAAGAGACCCAGTACTTC; CDR3aa: CASSQRSSGGQETQYF
v_gene: TRBV5-5; abundance: .; d_gene: .; j_gene: TRBJ2-3; CDR3nt: TGTGCCAGCAGGGTACAGGGGGGGAGCGCAGATACGCAGTATTTT; CDR3aa: CASRVQGGSADTQYF
v_gene: TRBV6-5; abundance: .; d_gene: TRBD1; j_gene: TRBJ1-2; CDR3nt: TGTGCCAGCAGTCTGGACAGGGCAACCTATGGCTACACCTTC; CDR3aa: CASSLDRATYGYTF
v_gene: TRBV7-9; abundance: .; d_gene: .; j_gene: TRBJ2-7; CDR3nt: TGTGCCAGCAGCTCACCTTCCCACCCGGGGGAGCAGTACTTC; CDR3aa: CASSSPSHPGEQYF
v_gene: TRBV5-4; abundance: .; d_gene: TRBD1; j_gene: TRBJ2-7; CDR3nt: TGTGCCAGCAGCCCCGGGACAGGCTTCTCCTACGAGCAGTACTTC; CDR3aa: CASSPGTGFSYEQYF
v_gene: TRBV7-6; abundance: .; d_gene: .; j_gene: TRBJ1-1; CDR3nt: TGTGCCAGCAGCTTAATGTCGGGGGGGAACACTGAAGCTTTCTTT; CDR3aa: CASSLMSGGNTEAFF
v_gene: TRBV27; abundance: .; d_gene: .; j_gene: TRBJ1-1; CDR3nt: TGTGCCAGCAGTTTACGCGGCAGATCTGAAGCTTTCTTT; CDR3aa: CASSLRGRSEAFF
v_gene: TRBV11-2; abundance: .; d_gene: .; j_gene: TRBJ1-6; CDR3nt: TGTGCCAGCAGCCAGAGAGCAGGGGTCAGGGATTCACCCCTCCACTTT; CDR3aa: CASSQRAGVRDSPLHF
v_gene: TRBV30; abundance: once; d_gene: .; j_gene: TRBJ1-6; CDR3nt: TGTGCCTGGGACAGGTTAAATTCACCCCTCCACTTT; CDR3aa: CAWDRLNSPLHF
v_gene: TRBV7-8; abundance: .; d_gene: TRBD2; j_gene: TRBJ2-1; CDR3nt: TGTGCCAGCAGCAAGGCCGGGTGGCGGGGGGGCCTCAATGAGCAGTTCTTC; CDR3aa: CASSKAGWRGGLNEQFF
v_gene: TRBV29-1; abundance: .; d_gene: .; j_gene: TRBJ1-1; CDR3nt: TGCAGCGTTGGTTTACAGCTGAACACTGAAGCTTTCTTT; CDR3aa: CSVGLQLNTEAFF
v_gene: TRBV2; abundance: .; d_gene: .; j_gene: TRBJ1-1; CDR3nt: TGTGCCAGCAGTGGGGGGCGGGAAGCTTTCTTT; CDR3aa: CASSGGREAFF
v_gene: TRBV27; abundance: .; d_gene: TRBD2; j_gene: TRBJ2-7; CDR3nt: TGTGCCAGCAGTTTCCTAGCGGGGAACTACGAGCAGTACTTC; CDR3aa: CASSFLAGNYEQYF
v_gene: TRBV5-4; abundance: .; d_gene: TRBD2; j_gene: TRBJ2-5; CDR3nt: TGTGCCAGCAGCCAGGGACTAGCTCAAGAGACCCAGTACTTC; CDR3aa: CASSQGLAQETQYF
v_gene: TRBV28; abundance: .; d_gene: TRBD1; j_gene: TRBJ1-5; CDR3nt: TGTGCCAGCAGTTTCCAGGGGGCTAGTGGCAATCAGCCCCAGCATTTT; CDR3aa: CASSFQGASGNQPQHF
v_gene: TRBV6-2/TRBV6-3; abundance: .; d_gene: TRBD2; j_gene: TRBJ2-3; CDR3nt: TGTGCCAGCAGTTTGGGACTAGATACAGATACGCAGTATTTT; CDR3aa: CASSLGLDTDTQYF
v_gene: TRBV10-3; abundance: .; d_gene: .; j_gene: TRBJ1-5; CDR3nt: TGTGCCTCCGGGGGTGATCAGCCCCAGCATTTT; CDR3aa: CASGGDQPQHF
v_gene: TRBV3-1/TRBV3-2; abundance: .; d_gene: TRBD2; j_gene: TRBJ2-3; CDR3nt: TGTGCCAGCAGCCGACTAGCGGGGGTTCGCACAGATACGCAGTATTTT; CDR3aa: CASSRLAGVRTDTQYF
v_gene: TRBV2; abundance: .; d_gene: .; j_gene: TRBJ2-2; CDR3nt: TGTGCCAGCAGTGCCCCCGGCCAGGGTGAACACGGGGAGCTGTTTTTT; CDR3aa: CASSAPGQGEHGELFF
v_gene: TRBV4-2; abundance: .; d_gene: TRBD1; j_gene: TRBJ1-5; CDR3nt: TGTGCCAGCAGCCAAGGGACAGGGAACGATCAGCCCCAGCATTTT; CDR3aa: CASSQGTGNDQPQHF
v_gene: TRBV13; abundance: .; d_gene: .; j_gene: TRBJ2-3; CDR3nt: TGTGCCAGCAGCTTAGGTGCGATAACCCCTAGCACAGATACGCAGTATTTT; CDR3aa: CASSLGAITPSTDTQYF
v_gene: TRBV4-1; abundance: .; d_gene: .; j_gene: TRBJ2-5; CDR3nt: TGCGCCAGCAGCCGTGTCCCGCGGGGTCAAGAGACCCAGTACTTC; CDR3aa: CASSRVPRGQETQYF
v_gene: TRBV7-9; abundance: .; d_gene: TRBD1; j_gene: TRBJ2-7; CDR3nt: TGTGCCAGCAGCCTTCGGACAGGTACCTACGAGCAGTACTTC; CDR3aa: CASSLRTGTYEQYF
v_gene: TRBV5-1; abundance: .; d_gene: .; j_gene: TRBJ1-2; CDR3nt: TGCGCCAGCAGCTTGGTGCTTGACAGGAAAAGGGCTAACTATGGCTACACCTTC; CDR3aa: CASSLVLDRKRANYGYTF
v_gene: TRBV6-6; abundance: .; d_gene: .; j_gene: TRBJ1-4; CDR3nt: TGTGCCAGCAGTTACCTGGGGAGTGACGATGAAAAACTGTTTTTT; CDR3aa: CASSYLGSDDEKLFF
v_gene: TRBV2; abundance: .; d_gene: .; j_gene: TRBJ1-2; CDR3nt: TGTGCCAGCAGTGAAGTTCTTGGCTACACCTTC; CDR3aa: CASSEVLGYTF
v_gene: TRBV19; abundance: .; d_gene: .; j_gene: TRBJ1-5; CDR3nt: TGTGCCAGTAGTACGGTCGGCAATCAGCCCCAGCATTTT; CDR3aa: CASSTVGNQPQHF
v_gene: TRBV7-2; abundance: once; d_gene: TRBD1; j_gene: TRBJ1-2; CDR3nt: TGTGCCAGCAGAATCAACAGGGGGGACTATGGCTACACCTTC; CDR3aa: CASRINRGDYGYTF
v_gene: TRBV18; abundance: .; d_gene: .; j_gene: TRBJ1-1; CDR3nt: TGTGCCAGCTCACCACGGCCGATCCCGAACACTGAAGCTTTCTTT; CDR3aa: CASSPRPIPNTEAFF
v_gene: TRBV10-3; abundance: .; d_gene: .; j_gene: TRBJ1-2; CDR3nt: TGTGCCATCAGTGACTCTCAAAGGACACCCTCGGCGGGCTACACCTTC; CDR3aa: CAISDSQRTPSAGYTF
v_gene: TRBV5-5; abundance: .; d_gene: .; j_gene: TRBJ1-5; CDR3nt: TGTGCCAGCAGCTTGGGCGGAGCCACCAATCAGCCCCAGCATTTT; CDR3aa: CASSLGGATNQPQHF
v_gene: TRBV27; abundance: .; d_gene: TRBD1; j_gene: TRBJ2-1; CDR3nt: TGTGCCAGCAGTTTATACGGGGACAGGGGTGTCGATGAGCAGTTCTTC; CDR3aa: CASSLYGDRGVDEQFF
v_gene: TRBV5-1; abundance: .; d_gene: TRBD1; j_gene: TRBJ2-3; CDR3nt: TGCGCCAGCAGCTTGAACAGGGGGCGCATAGATACGCAGTATTTT; CDR3aa: CASSLNRGRIDTQYF
v_gene: TRBV18; abundance: .; d_gene: TRBD2; j_gene: TRBJ2-3; CDR3nt: TGTGCCAGCTCACGAACTAGCGGGGGGGCCGTGCGTGTAGATACGCAGTATTTT; CDR3aa: CASSRTSGGAVRVDTQYF
v_gene: TRBV4-1; abundance: .; d_gene: TRBD2; j_gene: TRBJ2-3; CDR3nt: TGCGCCAGCAGCCAAGATCGCGGGGGAAGCACAGATACGCAGTATTTT; CDR3aa: CASSQDRGGSTDTQYF